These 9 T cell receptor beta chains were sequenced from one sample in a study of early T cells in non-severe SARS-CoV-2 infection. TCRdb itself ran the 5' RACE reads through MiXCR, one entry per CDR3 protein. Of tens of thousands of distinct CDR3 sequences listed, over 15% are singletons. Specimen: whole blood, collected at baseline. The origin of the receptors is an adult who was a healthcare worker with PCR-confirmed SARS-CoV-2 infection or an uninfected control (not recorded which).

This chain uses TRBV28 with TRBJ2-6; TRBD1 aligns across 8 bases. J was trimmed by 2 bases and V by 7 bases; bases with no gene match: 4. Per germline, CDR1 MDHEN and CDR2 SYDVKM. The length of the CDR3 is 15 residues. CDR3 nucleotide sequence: TGTGCCAGCACACAGGGGGTTCCTGGGGCCAACGTCCTGACTTTC. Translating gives CASTQGVPGANVLTF.

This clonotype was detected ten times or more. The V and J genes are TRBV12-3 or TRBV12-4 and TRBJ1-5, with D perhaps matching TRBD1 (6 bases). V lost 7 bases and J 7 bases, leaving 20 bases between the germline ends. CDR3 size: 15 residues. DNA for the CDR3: TGTGCCAGCACCCGCCCAGGAGAGGGGGGACAGCCCCAGCATTTT. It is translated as CASTRPGEGGQPQHF.

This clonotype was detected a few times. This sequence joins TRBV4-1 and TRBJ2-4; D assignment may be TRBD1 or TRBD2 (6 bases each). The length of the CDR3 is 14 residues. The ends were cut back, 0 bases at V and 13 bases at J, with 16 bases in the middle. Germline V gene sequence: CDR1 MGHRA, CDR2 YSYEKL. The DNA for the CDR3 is TGCGCCAGCAGCCAAGAATCCGGGGTCGGGGGCCAGTACTTC. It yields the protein CASSQESGVGGQYF.

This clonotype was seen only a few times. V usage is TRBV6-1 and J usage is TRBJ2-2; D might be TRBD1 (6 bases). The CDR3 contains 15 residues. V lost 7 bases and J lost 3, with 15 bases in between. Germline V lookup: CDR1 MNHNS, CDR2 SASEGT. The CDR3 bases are TGTGCCAGCAAGCCCGACAGGACGGACACCGGGGAGCTGTTTTTT. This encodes CASKPDRTDTGELFF.

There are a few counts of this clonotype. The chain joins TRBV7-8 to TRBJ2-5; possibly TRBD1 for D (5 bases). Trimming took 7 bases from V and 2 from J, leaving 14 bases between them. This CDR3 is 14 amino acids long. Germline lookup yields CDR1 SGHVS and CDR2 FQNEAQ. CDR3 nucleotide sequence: TGTGCCAGCATGGTCAGGGCGTCTCAAGAGACCCAGTACTTC. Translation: CASMVRASQETQYF.

The CDR3 is CASSPGVTQYF. As DNA, the CDR3 is TGTGCCAGCAGTCCTGGGGTGACCCAGTACTTC. The chain carries TRBV12-3 or TRBV12-4 and TRBJ2-5; D remains unclear. Trimming shortened V by 5 bases and J by 7 bases, and 8 bases separated the two germline ends. This CDR3 has 11 residues.

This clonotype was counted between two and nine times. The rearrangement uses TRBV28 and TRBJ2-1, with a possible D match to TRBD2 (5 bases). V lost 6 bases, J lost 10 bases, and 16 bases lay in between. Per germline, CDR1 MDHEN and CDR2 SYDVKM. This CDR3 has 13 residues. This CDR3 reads CASSQEAGREQFF. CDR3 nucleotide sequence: TGTGCCAGCAGCCAGGAGGCGGGTCGGGAGCAGTTCTTC. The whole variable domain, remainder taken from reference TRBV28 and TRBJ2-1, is DVKVTQSSRYLVKRTGEKVFLECVQDMDHENMFWYRQDPGLGLRLIYFSYDVKMKEKGDIPEGYSVSREKKERFSLILESASTNQTSMYLCASSQEAGREQFFGPGTRLTVL.

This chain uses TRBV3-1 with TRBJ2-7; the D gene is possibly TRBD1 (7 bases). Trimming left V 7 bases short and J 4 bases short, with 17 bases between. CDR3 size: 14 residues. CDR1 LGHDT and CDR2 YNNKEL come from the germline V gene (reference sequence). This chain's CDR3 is CASTKSGGKYEQYF. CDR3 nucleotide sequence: TGTGCCAGCACAAAGTCAGGGGGGAAATACGAGCAGTACTTC.

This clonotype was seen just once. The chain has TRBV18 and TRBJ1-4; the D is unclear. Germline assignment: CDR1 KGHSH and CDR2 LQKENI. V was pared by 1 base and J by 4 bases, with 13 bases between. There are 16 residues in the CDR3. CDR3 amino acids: CASSPLDLGNNEKLFF. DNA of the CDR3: TGTGCCAGCTCACCACTCGATTTGGGAAATAATGAAAAACTGTTTTTT. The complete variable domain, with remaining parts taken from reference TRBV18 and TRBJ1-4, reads NAGVMQNPRHLVRRRGQEARLRCSPMKGHSHVYWYRQLPEEGLKFMVYLQKENIIDESGMPKERFSAEFPKEGPSILRIQQVVRGDSAAYFCASSPLDLGNNEKLFFGSGTQLSVL.